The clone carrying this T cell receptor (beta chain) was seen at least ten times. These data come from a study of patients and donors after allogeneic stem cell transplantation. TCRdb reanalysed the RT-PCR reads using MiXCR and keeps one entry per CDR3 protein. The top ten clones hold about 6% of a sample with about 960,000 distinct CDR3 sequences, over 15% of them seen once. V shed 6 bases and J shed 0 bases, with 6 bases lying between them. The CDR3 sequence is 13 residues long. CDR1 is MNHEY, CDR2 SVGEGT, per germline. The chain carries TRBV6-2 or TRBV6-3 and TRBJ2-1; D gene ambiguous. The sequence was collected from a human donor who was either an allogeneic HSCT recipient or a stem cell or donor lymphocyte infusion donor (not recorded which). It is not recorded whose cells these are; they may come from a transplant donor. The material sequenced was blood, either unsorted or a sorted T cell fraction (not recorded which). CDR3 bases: TGTGCCAGCAGCCAGAGCTCCTACAATGAGCAGTTCTTC. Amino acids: CASSQSSYNEQFF.